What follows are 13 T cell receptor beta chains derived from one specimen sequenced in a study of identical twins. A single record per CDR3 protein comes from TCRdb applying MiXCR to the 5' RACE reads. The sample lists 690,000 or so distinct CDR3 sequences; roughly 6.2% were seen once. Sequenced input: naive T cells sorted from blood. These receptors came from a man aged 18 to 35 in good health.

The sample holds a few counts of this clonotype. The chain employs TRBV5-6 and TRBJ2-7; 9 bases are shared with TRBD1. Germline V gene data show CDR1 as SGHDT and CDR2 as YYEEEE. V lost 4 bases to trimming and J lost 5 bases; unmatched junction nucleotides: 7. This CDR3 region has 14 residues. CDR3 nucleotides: TGTGCCAGCAGCGAGGGACAGGGTCTCGACGAGCAGTACTTC. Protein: CASSEGQGLDEQYF.

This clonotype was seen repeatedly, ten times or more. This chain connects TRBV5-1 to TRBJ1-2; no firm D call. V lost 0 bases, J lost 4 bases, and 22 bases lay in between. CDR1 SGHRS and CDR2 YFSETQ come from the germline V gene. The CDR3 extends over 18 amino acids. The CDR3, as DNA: TGCGCCAGCAGCTTGGCCCCCGTGAGTCCTCAGGCTCGCTATGGCTACACCTTC. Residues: CASSLAPVSPQARYGYTF.

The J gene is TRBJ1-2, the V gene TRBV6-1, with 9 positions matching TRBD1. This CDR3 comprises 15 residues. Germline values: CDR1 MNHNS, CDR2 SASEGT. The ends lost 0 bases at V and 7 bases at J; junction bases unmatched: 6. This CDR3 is CASSEAWTGVIGYTF. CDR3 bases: TGTGCCAGCAGTGAAGCCTGGACAGGGGTTATTGGCTACACCTTC.

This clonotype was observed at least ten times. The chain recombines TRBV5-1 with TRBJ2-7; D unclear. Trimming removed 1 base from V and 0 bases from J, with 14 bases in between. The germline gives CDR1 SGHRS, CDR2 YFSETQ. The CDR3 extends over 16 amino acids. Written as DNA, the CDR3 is TGCGCCAGCAGCTTGATAAGTCGTCAGAACTCCTACGAGCAGTACGTC. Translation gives CASSLISRQNSYEQYV.

The CDR3 region is CASSELDQGISGNTIYF. The CDR3 nucleotides read TGTGCCAGCAGTGAACTCGATCAGGGAATCTCTGGAAACACCATATATTTT. This chain joins TRBV25-1 and TRBJ1-3; D is possibly TRBD1 (5 bases). CDR1 is MGHDK and CDR2 is SYGVNS in the germline V gene. The CDR3 is 17 residues long. The V gene lost 2 bases and the J gene lost 0 bases, with 14 bases spanning the gap. Full variable domain (rest looked up from reference TRBV25-1 and TRBJ1-3): EADIYQTPRYLVIGTGKKITLECSQTMGHDKMYWYQQDPGMELHLIHYSYGVNSTEKGDLSSESTVSRIRTEHFPLTLESARPSHTSQYLCASSELDQGISGNTIYFGEGSWLTVV.

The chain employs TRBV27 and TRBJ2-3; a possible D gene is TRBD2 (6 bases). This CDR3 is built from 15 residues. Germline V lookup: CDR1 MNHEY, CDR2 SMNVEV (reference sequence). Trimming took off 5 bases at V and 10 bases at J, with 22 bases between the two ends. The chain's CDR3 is CASSRSTVGGRPQYF. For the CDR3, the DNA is TGTGCCAGCAGTAGATCCACAGTAGGAGGGCGACCGCAGTATTTT.

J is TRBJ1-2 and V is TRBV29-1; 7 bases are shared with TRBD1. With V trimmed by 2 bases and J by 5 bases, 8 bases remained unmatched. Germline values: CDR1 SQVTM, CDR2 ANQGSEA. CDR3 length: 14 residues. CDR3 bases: TGCAGCGTTGAATCGGACAGGCGGAGGTATGGCTACACCTTC. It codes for CSVESDRRRYGYTF.

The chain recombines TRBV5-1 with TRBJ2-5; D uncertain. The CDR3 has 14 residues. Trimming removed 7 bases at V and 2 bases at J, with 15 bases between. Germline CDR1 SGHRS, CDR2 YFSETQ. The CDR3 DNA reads TGCGCCAGCTGCCATCTGGGATATCAAGAGACCCAGTACTTC. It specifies CASCHLGYQETQYF.

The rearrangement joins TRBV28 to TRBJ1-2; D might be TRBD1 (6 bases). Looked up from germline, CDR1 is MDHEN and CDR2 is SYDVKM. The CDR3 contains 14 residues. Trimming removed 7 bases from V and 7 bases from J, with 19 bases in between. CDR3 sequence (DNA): TGTGCCAGCAATCTGCTGGGAGGGGGATTTGGCTACACCTTC. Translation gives CASNLLGGGFGYTF.

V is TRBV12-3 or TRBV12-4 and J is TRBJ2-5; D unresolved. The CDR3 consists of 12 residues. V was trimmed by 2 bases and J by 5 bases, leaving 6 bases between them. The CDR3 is CASSLKAETQYF. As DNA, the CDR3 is TGTGCCAGCAGTTTAAAGGCTGAGACCCAGTACTTC.

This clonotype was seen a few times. The CDR3: CASSAPGTSGRSSYEQYV. The CDR3 DNA sequence: TGTGCCAGCAGCGCCCCCGGGACTAGCGGGAGGAGCTCCTACGAGCAGTACGTC. The V gene is TRBV11-1, the J gene TRBJ2-7, with 15 bases aligning to TRBD2. After removal of 5 bases from V and 0 bases from J, the junction contained 8 bases not matched to a gene. Looked up from germline, CDR1 is SGHAT and CDR2 is FQDESV (reference sequence). The CDR3 contains 18 residues.

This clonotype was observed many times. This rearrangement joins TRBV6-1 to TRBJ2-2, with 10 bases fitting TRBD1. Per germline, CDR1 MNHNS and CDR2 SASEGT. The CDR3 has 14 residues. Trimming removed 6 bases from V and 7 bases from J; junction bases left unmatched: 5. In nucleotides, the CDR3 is TGTGCCAGCAGACCGGGACAGGGGTTCGGGGAGCTGTTTTTT. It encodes CASRPGQGFGELFF.

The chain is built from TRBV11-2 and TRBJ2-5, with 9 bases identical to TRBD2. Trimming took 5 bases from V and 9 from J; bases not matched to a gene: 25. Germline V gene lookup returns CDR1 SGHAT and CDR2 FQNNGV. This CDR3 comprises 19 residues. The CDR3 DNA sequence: TGTGCCAGCAGCCCAGTCTTCCCTAGCGGGGCACGACGACAGTGGGCCCAGTACTTC. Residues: CASSPVFPSGARRQWAQYF.